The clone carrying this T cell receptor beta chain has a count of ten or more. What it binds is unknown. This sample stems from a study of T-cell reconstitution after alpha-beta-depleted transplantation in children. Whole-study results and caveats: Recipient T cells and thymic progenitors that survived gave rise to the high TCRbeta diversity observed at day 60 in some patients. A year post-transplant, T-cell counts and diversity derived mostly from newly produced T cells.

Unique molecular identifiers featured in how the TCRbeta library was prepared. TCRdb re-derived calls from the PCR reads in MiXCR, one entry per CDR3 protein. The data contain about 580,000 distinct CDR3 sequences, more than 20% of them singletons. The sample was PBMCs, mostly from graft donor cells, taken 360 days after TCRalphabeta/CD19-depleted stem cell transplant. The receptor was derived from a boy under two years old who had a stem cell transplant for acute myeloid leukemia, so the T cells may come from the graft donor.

The CDR3 reads CSAKCQVNGGGSQWSEQFF. The DNA of the CDR3 is TGCAGTGCTAAGTGCCAGGTGAACGGGGGAGGGTCACAATGGAGTGAGCAGTTCTTC. The gene calls are TRBV20-1 and TRBJ2-1; 7 bases match TRBD2. From germline, CDR1 is DFQATT and CDR2 SNEGSKA (reference sequence). The CDR3 covers 19 residues. J lost 9 bases, V lost 4 bases, and 27 bases had no gene match.